This TCR beta chain was documented in a study of blood T cell repertoires in COVID-19. Study at large: Sites in the United States, Italy and Spain provided acute and convalescent COVID-19 samples.

Concerning this clone itself: Other DNA sequences within the sample encode an identical CDR3.

This CDR3 has 14 residues. CDR1 is SGHRS, CDR2 YFSETQ, per germline. V lost 0 bases, J lost 4 bases, and 11 bases lay in between. Clones were sequenced by immunoSEQ multiplex PCR, and TCRdb holds only the in-frame ones, with some missing. The repertoire holds 150,000 to 200,000 clones, just under 80% seen once, with around 7% in the top ten. This chain connects TRBV5-1 to TRBJ2-7; possibly TRBD2 for D (6 bases). The TCR was taken from an older man with active or convalescent COVID-19. The sequenced material came from peripheral blood. As DNA, the CDR3 is TGCGCCAGCAGCTTGGCCTCGGGAGCATACGAGCAGTACTTC. As protein: CASSLASGAYEQYF.